This is a list of T cell receptor beta chains from one sample in a study of T-cell reconstitution after alpha-beta-depleted transplantation in children. From the PCR reads, TCRdb called clonotypes with MiXCR, one entry per CDR3 protein. The data contain under 400,000 distinct CDR3 sequences, roughly 25% of them singletons. The sample in question was PBMCs, mostly from graft donor cells, obtained 180 days after TCRalphabeta/CD19-depleted stem cell transplant. These receptors were taken from a male patient between 5 and 17 years old who had a stem cell transplant for acute lymphoblastic leukemia, so the T cells may come from the graft donor. Each CDR3 is given with its conserved first and last residue. Clone size is shown for a subset of rows, as once, few, many or a class of expanded clone.

J gene: TRBJ2-1
clone size: -
V gene: TRBV5-1
CDR3 protein: CASSLAPPPYDDNEQFF

J gene: TRBJ2-7
clone size: few
V gene: TRBV15
CDR3 protein: CATSREGPTGIAYEQYF

J gene: TRBJ2-5
clone size: -
V gene: TRBV9
CDR3 protein: CASSVLGQGMRETQYF

J gene: TRBJ2-5
clone size: once
V gene: TRBV18
CDR3 protein: CASSPWVQETQYF

J gene: TRBJ2-7
clone size: -
V gene: TRBV12-3/TRBV12-4
CDR3 protein: CASSRQGAGYEQYF

J gene: TRBJ2-2
clone size: few
V gene: TRBV4-1
CDR3 protein: CASSHLGLAVNTGELFF

J gene: TRBJ2-1
clone size: few
V gene: TRBV20-1
CDR3 protein: CSARRLAGAYNEQFF

J gene: TRBJ2-3
clone size: -
V gene: TRBV7-8
CDR3 protein: CASSLVGGPADTQYF

J gene: TRBJ1-1
clone size: few
V gene: TRBV7-8
CDR3 protein: CASSLFPFFDGENTEAFF

J gene: TRBJ1-1
clone size: -
V gene: TRBV6-5
CDR3 protein: CASSYGDRGHTEAFF

J gene: TRBJ2-2
clone size: few
V gene: TRBV9
CDR3 protein: CASSVGDRPFTGELFF

J gene: TRBJ2-7
clone size: few
V gene: TRBV19
CDR3 protein: CASTSTGQIMGEQYF

J gene: TRBJ2-3
clone size: few
V gene: TRBV27
CDR3 protein: CASRSQGAISTDTQYF

J gene: TRBJ2-7
clone size: many
V gene: TRBV27
CDR3 protein: CASSTTGTFGSYEQYF

J gene: TRBJ2-2
clone size: -
V gene: TRBV7-7
CDR3 protein: CASSLSTAPRGELFF

J gene: TRBJ2-3
clone size: few
V gene: TRBV12-3/TRBV12-4
CDR3 protein: CASSLRTRSLTDTQYF

J gene: TRBJ2-1
clone size: -
V gene: TRBV10-2
CDR3 protein: CASSSPSGRDNEQFF

J gene: TRBJ2-3
clone size: few
V gene: TRBV20-1
CDR3 protein: CSASYPGGITDTQYF

J gene: TRBJ2-7
clone size: few
V gene: TRBV20-1
CDR3 protein: CSAEDGGYEQYF

J gene: TRBJ2-1
clone size: -
V gene: TRBV5-1
CDR3 protein: CASSLLGRVVNEQFF

J gene: TRBJ2-7
clone size: many
V gene: TRBV7-8
CDR3 protein: CASSFRGGTYEQYF

J gene: TRBJ1-1
clone size: many
V gene: TRBV7-2
CDR3 protein: CASRVARNTEAFF

J gene: TRBJ2-1
clone size: -
V gene: TRBV4-1
CDR3 protein: CASSSLGRSSYNEQFF

J gene: TRBJ1-1
clone size: few
V gene: TRBV5-6
CDR3 protein: CASSWGQGATEAFF

J gene: TRBJ2-4
clone size: -
V gene: TRBV12-3/TRBV12-4
CDR3 protein: CASSLEAAKNIQYF

J gene: TRBJ1-1
clone size: -
V gene: TRBV6-1
CDR3 protein: CASTHGHGMNTEAFF

J gene: TRBJ2-3
clone size: few
V gene: TRBV21-1
CDR3 protein: CASSFTLVGLDTDTQYF

J gene: TRBJ2-7
clone size: few
V gene: TRBV29-1
CDR3 protein: CSVVVGGDEQYF

J gene: TRBJ2-5
clone size: few
V gene: TRBV7-3
CDR3 protein: CASGGTSQTQYF

J gene: TRBJ2-7
clone size: -
V gene: TRBV12-3/TRBV12-4
CDR3 protein: CASSLSSDFYEQYF

J gene: TRBJ2-7
clone size: -
V gene: TRBV5-1
CDR3 protein: CASTTAAGSYEQYF

J gene: TRBJ2-3
clone size: -
V gene: TRBV12-3/TRBV12-4
CDR3 protein: CASSFWDGGTTDTQYF

J gene: TRBJ2-1
clone size: few
V gene: TRBV20-1
CDR3 protein: CSARDLRAVILNEQFF

J gene: TRBJ1-1
clone size: many
V gene: TRBV10-3
CDR3 protein: CAISANQGGVTEAFF

J gene: TRBJ1-2
clone size: -
V gene: TRBV5-1
CDR3 protein: CASRRSGNFNYGYTF

J gene: TRBJ1-1
clone size: few
V gene: TRBV9
CDR3 protein: CASSVVNPGAPNTEAFF

J gene: TRBJ2-7
clone size: -
V gene: TRBV3-1
CDR3 protein: CASSHRLAGVRYEQYF

J gene: TRBJ1-5
clone size: -
V gene: TRBV6-6
CDR3 protein: CASSYSGDQPQHF

J gene: TRBJ2-5
clone size: -
V gene: TRBV4-2
CDR3 protein: CASSQDQEETQYF

J gene: TRBJ1-5
clone size: -
V gene: TRBV18
CDR3 protein: CASSRESNQPQRF

J gene: TRBJ2-5
clone size: -
V gene: TRBV9
CDR3 protein: CASSVAPSGVGETQYF

J gene: TRBJ1-1
clone size: -
V gene: TRBV29-1
CDR3 protein: CSAGRRGNTEAFF